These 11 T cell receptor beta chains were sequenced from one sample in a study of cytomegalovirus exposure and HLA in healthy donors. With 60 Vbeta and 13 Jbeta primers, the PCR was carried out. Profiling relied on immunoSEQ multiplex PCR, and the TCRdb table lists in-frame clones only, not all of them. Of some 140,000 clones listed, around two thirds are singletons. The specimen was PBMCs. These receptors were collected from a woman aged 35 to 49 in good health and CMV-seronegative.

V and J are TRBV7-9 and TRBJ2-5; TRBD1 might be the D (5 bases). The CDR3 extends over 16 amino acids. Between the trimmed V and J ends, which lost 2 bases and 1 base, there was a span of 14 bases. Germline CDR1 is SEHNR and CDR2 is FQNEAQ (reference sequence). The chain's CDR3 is CASSLTPGHLQETQYF. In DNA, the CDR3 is TGTGCCAGCAGCTTAACGCCAGGACACCTCCAAGAGACCCAGTACTTC.

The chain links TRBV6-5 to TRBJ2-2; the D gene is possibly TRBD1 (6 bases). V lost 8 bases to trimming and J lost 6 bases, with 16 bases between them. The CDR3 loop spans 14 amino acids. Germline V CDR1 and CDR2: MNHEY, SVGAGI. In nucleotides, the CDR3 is TGTGCCAGCCGCACAACAGGGTCGGCCGGGGAGCTGTTTTTT. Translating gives CASRTTGSAGELFF.

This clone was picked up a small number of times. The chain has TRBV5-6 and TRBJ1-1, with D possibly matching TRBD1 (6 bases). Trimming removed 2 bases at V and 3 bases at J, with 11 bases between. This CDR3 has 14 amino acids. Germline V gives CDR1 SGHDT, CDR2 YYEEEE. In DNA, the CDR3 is TGTGCCAGCAGCTTCGGAACAGGGTACACTGAAGCTTTCTTT. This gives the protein CASSFGTGYTEAFF.

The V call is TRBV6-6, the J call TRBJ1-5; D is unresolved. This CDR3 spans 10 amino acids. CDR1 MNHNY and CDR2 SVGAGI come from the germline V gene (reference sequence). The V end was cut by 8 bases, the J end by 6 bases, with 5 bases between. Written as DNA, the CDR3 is TGTGCCAGCTCATCTCAGCCCCAGCATTTT. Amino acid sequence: CASSSQPQHF.

CDR3: CASSEGGGSPLHF. The DNA of the CDR3 is TGTGCCAGCAGTGAAGGAGGGGGTTCACCCCTCCACTTT. The chain is built from TRBV2 and TRBJ1-6, with a possible D match to TRBD1 (6 bases). This CDR3 contains 13 residues. The germline V gene has CDR1 SNHLY and CDR2 FYNNEI. Trimming stripped 1 base from V and 9 bases from J, with 7 bases between.

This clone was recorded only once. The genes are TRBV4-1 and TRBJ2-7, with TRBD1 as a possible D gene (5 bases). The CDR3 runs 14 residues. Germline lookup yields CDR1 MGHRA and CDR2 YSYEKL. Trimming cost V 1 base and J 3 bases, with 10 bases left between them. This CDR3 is CASSQGLGVYEQYF. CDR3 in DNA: TGCGCCAGCAGCCAAGGATTAGGGGTCTACGAGCAGTACTTC.

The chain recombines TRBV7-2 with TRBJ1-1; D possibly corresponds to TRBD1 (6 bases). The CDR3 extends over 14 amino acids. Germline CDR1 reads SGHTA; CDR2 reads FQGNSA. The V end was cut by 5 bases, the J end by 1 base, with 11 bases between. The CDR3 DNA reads TGTGCCAGCAGCCACGGACAGAGGAACACTGAAGCTTTCTTT. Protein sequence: CASSHGQRNTEAFF.

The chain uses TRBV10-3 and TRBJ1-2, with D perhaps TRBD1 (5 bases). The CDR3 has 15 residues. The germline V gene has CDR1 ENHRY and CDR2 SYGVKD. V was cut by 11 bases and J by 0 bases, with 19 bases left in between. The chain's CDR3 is CASHRGRGTNYGYTF. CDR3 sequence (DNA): TGTGCCTCGCACCGGGGGAGAGGGACTAACTATGGCTACACCTTC.

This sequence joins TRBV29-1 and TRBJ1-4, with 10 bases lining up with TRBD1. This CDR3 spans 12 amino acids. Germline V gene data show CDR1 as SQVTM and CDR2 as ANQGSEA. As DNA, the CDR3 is TGCAGAACGAGGGACAGGGGTGAAAAACTGTTTTTT. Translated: CRTRDRGEKLFF.

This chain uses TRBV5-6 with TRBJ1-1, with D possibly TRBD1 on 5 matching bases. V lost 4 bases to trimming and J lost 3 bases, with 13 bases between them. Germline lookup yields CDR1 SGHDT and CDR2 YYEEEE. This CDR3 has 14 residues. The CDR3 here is CASSRGGADTEAFF. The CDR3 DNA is TGTGCCAGCAGCCGCGGTGGGGCGGACACTGAAGCTTTCTTT.

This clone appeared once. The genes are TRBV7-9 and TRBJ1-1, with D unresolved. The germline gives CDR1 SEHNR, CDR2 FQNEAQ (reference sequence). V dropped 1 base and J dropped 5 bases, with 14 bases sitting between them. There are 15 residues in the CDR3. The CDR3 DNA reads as TGTGCCAGCAGCTTAGATTTTCGGGAGGCGACTGAAGCTTTCTTT. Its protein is CASSLDFREATEAFF. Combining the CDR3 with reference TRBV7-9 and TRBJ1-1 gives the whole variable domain DTGVSQNPRHKITKRGQNVTFRCDPISEHNRLYWYRQTLGQGPEFLTYFQNEAQLEKSRLLSDRFSAERPKGSFSTLEIQRTEQGDSAMYLCASSLDFREATEAFFGQGTRLTVV.